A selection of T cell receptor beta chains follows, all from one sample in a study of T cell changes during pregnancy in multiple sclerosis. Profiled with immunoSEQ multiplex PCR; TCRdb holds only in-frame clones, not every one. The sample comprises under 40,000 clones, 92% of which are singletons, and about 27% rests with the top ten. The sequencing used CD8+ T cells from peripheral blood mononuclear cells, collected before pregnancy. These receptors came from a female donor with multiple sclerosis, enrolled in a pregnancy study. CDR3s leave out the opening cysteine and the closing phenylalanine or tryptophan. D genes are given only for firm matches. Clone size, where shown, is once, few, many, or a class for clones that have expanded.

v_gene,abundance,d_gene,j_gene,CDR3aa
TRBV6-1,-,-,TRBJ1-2,ASTPGWGYT
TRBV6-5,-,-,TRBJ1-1,ASMFGYEAF
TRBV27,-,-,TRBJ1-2,ASSLGHGYGYT
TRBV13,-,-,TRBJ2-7,ASSILRGPRGEQY
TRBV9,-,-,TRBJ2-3,ASSARTASTDTQY
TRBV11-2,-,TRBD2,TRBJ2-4,ASSLGRGAKNIQY
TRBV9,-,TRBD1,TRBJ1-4,ASSARTGSNEKLF
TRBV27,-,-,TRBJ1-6,ASRAGVNSPLH
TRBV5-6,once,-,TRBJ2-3,ASSLITDTQY
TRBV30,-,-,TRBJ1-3,AWSVNFMAGNTIY
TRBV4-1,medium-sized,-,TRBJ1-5,ASSQILQPQH
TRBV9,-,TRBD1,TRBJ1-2,ASSEVSGTAYGYT
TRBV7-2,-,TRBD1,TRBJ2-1,ASSLHAGTGTYNEQF
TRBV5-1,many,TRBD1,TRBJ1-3,ASSFGQGYTIY